The 29 T cell receptor beta chains listed next were all sequenced from one sample in a study of cytomegalovirus exposure and HLA in healthy donors. The PCR contained 60 Vbeta and 13 Jbeta primers. Repertoires were generated with immunoSEQ multiplex PCR, while TCRdb's copy carries only in-frame clones and drops some. Here the sample table reports some 39,000 clones. Specimen: PBMCs. Receptors originate from a male donor in good health and CMV-seronegative.

This chain links TRBV19 with TRBJ1-6; weak D call: TRBD1 (6 bases). The length of the CDR3 is 14 residues. With 5 bases removed from V and 6 bases from J, the gap between germline ends came to 11 bases. Germline V gene sequence: CDR1 LNHDA, CDR2 SQIVND (reference sequence). This CDR3 is CASSAGTTNSPLHF. The CDR3, as DNA: TGTGCCAGTAGTGCCGGGACAACTAATTCACCCCTCCACTTT.

The chain uses TRBV4-2 and TRBJ2-5, with D possibly matching TRBD2 (7 bases). The CDR3 has 15 amino acids. In germline, CDR1 is LGHNA, CDR2 YNFKEQ. V lost 1 base and J lost 5, with 14 bases in between. The CDR3 sequence is CASSQAEGGRETQYF. The CDR3 nucleotides are TGTGCCAGCAGCCAAGCTGAGGGGGGGCGGGAGACCCAGTACTTC.

J is TRBJ2-7 and V is TRBV19; maybe TRBD2 (5 bases). The germline V gene has CDR1 LNHDA and CDR2 SQIVND (reference sequence). This CDR3 has 13 residues. V lost 5 bases, J lost 7 bases, and 15 bases lay in between. CDR3 in amino acids: CASSHRGTGEQYF. The CDR3 DNA sequence: TGTGCCAGTAGTCATCGGGGTACGGGAGAGCAGTACTTC.

The rearrangement links TRBV4-1 to TRBJ2-1; maybe TRBD2 (6 bases). CDR1 is MGHRA, CDR2 YSYEKL, per germline. The CDR3 contains 17 residues. Trimming shortened V by 0 bases and J by 7 bases, and 19 bases separated the two germline ends. CDR3 amino acids: CASSQDLGQGLGNEQFF. CDR3 in DNA: TGCGCCAGCAGCCAAGATCTCGGGCAGGGACTTGGGAATGAGCAGTTCTTC.

CDR3 nucleotides: TGTGCCAGTAGTGTGACAGGGGCTGGAAACACCATATATTTT. Residues: CASSVTGAGNTIYF. The chain has TRBV19 and TRBJ1-3; 8 nucleotides line up with TRBD1. Germline CDR1 reads LNHDA; CDR2 reads SQIVND (reference sequence). The CDR3 extends over 14 amino acids. The V and J ends lost 5 bases and 2 bases, in that order; junction bases with no gene match: 2.

V gene TRBV5-1 combines with J gene TRBJ2-5, with 9 bases identical to TRBD1. The closer fit of TRBJ2-7 to the DNA end suggests the J call may be wrong. Germline V gives CDR1 SGHRS, CDR2 YFSETQ. This CDR3 is built from 15 residues. In DNA form, the CDR3 reads TGCGCCAGCAGCTTGGGGGACAGGGCTGCCTACGAGCAGTACTTC. As protein: CASSLGDRAAYEQYF.

The CDR3 spells CASSEGGYGYTF. CDR3 bases: TGTGCCAGCAGTGAGGGGGGCTATGGCTACACCTTC. V is TRBV6-1 and J is TRBJ1-2; D may be TRBD1 (5 bases). The CDR3 is made up of 12 amino acids. V gave up 3 bases and J gave up 4 bases, with 6 bases separating them. Germline loops: CDR1 MNHNS, CDR2 SASEGT.

This chain links TRBV4-1 with TRBJ1-2; D gene ambiguous. This CDR3 has 15 residues. V was clipped by 1 base and J by 1 base, with 10 bases between them. Per the germline V gene, CDR1 is MGHRA and CDR2 is YSYEKL. This CDR3 reads CASSQGFRSNYGYTF. The CDR3 coding sequence is TGCGCCAGCAGCCAAGGGTTTAGGAGTAACTATGGCTACACCTTC.

The chain links TRBV5-1 to TRBJ2-3; D possibly corresponds to TRBD2 (6 bases). Germline V CDR1 and CDR2: SGHRS, YFSETQ. The V and J ends lost 4 bases and 3 bases respectively, with 21 bases between them. The CDR3 has 17 residues. The CDR3 region has the DNA TGCGCCAGCAGCGGCCCAGGCCTAGCTGGGGGGACAGATACGCAGTATTTT. As protein: CASSGPGLAGGTDTQYF.

This chain joins TRBV7-9 and TRBJ2-7; 12 bases map to TRBD2. This CDR3 contains 15 residues. Germline V lookup: CDR1 SEHNR, CDR2 FQNEAQ (reference sequence). V lost 4 bases and J lost 6; bases outside the gene matches: 7. The chain's CDR3 is CASSSSPGLAGEQYF. The DNA for the CDR3 is TGTGCCAGCAGCTCAAGTCCGGGACTAGCGGGCGAGCAGTACTTC.

The chain has TRBV2 and TRBJ1-2; 7 nucleotides line up with TRBD1. The V gene end was trimmed by 4 bases and the J gene end by 8 bases; junction bases not matched to a gene: 7. The CDR3 consists of 13 residues. Germline values: CDR1 SNHLY, CDR2 FYNNEI. The CDR3 DNA is TGTGCCAGCAGTGTTGAGGGGGCAGGCGGCTACACCTTC. Protein sequence: CASSVEGAGGYTF.

The chain joins TRBV2 to TRBJ2-7; TRBD1 is a possible D gene (5 bases). The CDR3 totals 11 residues. V lost 6 bases, J lost 6 bases, and 9 bases lay in between. Germline V gives CDR1 SNHLY, CDR2 FYNNEI. This CDR3 is CASRAGSEQYF. The CDR3 DNA sequence: TGTGCCAGCAGGGCAGGGTCCGAGCAGTACTTC.

For this clone: At one of its ends the junction is not consistent with the germline gene, which may arise from a read error. The chain recombines TRBV5-6 with TRBJ1-1; 8 nucleotides match TRBD1. Germline CDR1 is SGHDT and CDR2 is YYEEEE. This CDR3 has 14 residues. The CDR3 bases are TGTGCCAGCAACTTGGTTCAGGGGGCCTCTGAAGCTTTCTTT. Translating gives CASNLVQGASEAFF.

CDR3 nucleotide sequence: TGCGCCAGCAGCTTGGACGGGGTTCCGTCTGGAAACACCATATATTTT. It yields the protein CASSLDGVPSGNTIYF. This chain joins TRBV5-1 and TRBJ1-3; D unresolved. Germline CDR1 is SGHRS and CDR2 is YFSETQ. The CDR3 covers 16 residues. V lost 0 bases and J 1 base, leaving 11 bases between the germline ends.

The CDR3 nucleotides are TGCGCCAGCAGCCAAGATATTGAGGGAATGAACACTGAAGCTTTCTTT. This codes for CASSQDIEGMNTEAFF. The chain carries TRBV4-1 and TRBJ1-1; D gene uncertain. The length of the CDR3 is 16 residues. Germline values: CDR1 MGHRA, CDR2 YSYEKL. Between the trimmed V and J ends, which lost 0 bases and 0 bases, there was a span of 11 bases.

This chain connects TRBV18 to TRBJ2-1, with 14 bases identical to TRBD2. The germline gives CDR1 KGHSH, CDR2 LQKENI. CDR3 length: 17 residues. Trimming removed 3 bases from V and 4 bases from J; junction bases left unmatched: 5. CDR3 nucleotide sequence: TGTGCCAGCTCACCCGGGACTAGCGGGGGCCTATACAATGAGCAGTTCTTC. This gives the protein CASSPGTSGGLYNEQFF.

V gene TRBV7-8 combines with J gene TRBJ1-6; perhaps TRBD1 as D (6 bases). Trimming left V 4 bases short and J 6 bases short, with 10 bases between. Germline values: CDR1 SGHVS, CDR2 FQNEAQ. This CDR3 is 14 amino acids long. The CDR3 protein is CASSSDRSNSPLHF. CDR3 nucleotide sequence: TGTGCCAGCAGCTCAGACAGGTCTAATTCACCCCTCCACTTT.

The V and J genes are TRBV19 and TRBJ2-5, with a tentative D call TRBD2 (6 bases). The CDR3 covers 17 residues. Germline CDR1 LNHDA, CDR2 SQIVND (reference sequence). V was shortened by 4 bases and J by 5 bases, with 23 bases between the two germline ends. Here the CDR3 reads CASSTGVGGLALETQYF. The CDR3 nucleotides read TGTGCCAGTAGTACGGGGGTCGGAGGGTTGGCCCTCGAGACCCAGTACTTC.

V gene TRBV29-1 combines with J gene TRBJ1-2; TRBD1 might be the D (6 bases). The V gene's germline CDR1 is SQVTM and CDR2 ANQGSEA. V gave up 0 bases and J gave up 3 bases, with 14 bases separating them. The CDR3 sequence is 15 residues long. The CDR3 protein is CSVEDPRGWDYGYTF. DNA of the CDR3: TGCAGCGTTGAAGATCCAAGGGGGTGGGACTATGGCTACACCTTC.

This chain uses TRBV5-8 with TRBJ1-4; 7 positions match TRBD1. The CDR3 runs to 14 residues. Germline V lookup: CDR1 SGHTS, CDR2 YDEGEE. J gave up 7 bases and V 3 bases, and 6 bases lay outside the gene matches. The CDR3 bases are TGTGCCAGCAGCTGGGACAGCCCGGGTGAAAAACTGTTTTTT. This sequence encodes CASSWDSPGEKLFF.

The chain uses TRBV5-1 and TRBJ2-7; TRBD1 agrees at 7 bases. CDR3 length: 13 amino acids. Trimming at V came to 4 bases and at J to 3 bases, leaving 4 bases not matched to a gene. Germline CDR1 is SGHRS and CDR2 is YFSETQ. The CDR3: CASSTTGVYEQYF. CDR3 DNA: TGCGCCAGCAGCACTACAGGGGTCTACGAGCAGTACTTC.

CDR3 coding DNA: TGTGCCAGCAGCGTAGGGGAGGGGAGGGAGACCCAGTACTTC. Translation: CASSVGEGRETQYF. The rearrangement uses TRBV9 and TRBJ2-5; 7 nucleotides line up with TRBD2. The junction had 4 bases not matched to a gene; V was cut back by 0 bases and J by 5 bases. The CDR3 extends over 14 amino acids. Germline V lookup: CDR1 SGDLS, CDR2 YYNGEE.

The chain carries TRBV5-1 and TRBJ2-5; 8 bases are shared with TRBD1. CDR3 length equals 15 residues. V shed 1 base and J 5 bases; nucleotides not matched to a gene: 7. Germline loops: CDR1 SGHRS, CDR2 YFSETQ. Written as DNA, the CDR3 is TGCGCCAGCAGCTTGTCGACAGGGGCTACTGAGACCCAGTACTTC. Amino acid sequence: CASSLSTGATETQYF. Full variable domain (remainder filled in from reference TRBV5-1 and TRBJ2-5): KAGVTQTPRYLIKTRGQQVTLSCSPISGHRSVSWYQQTPGQGLQFLFEYFSETQRNKGNFPGRFSGRQFSNSRSEMNVSTLELGDSALYLCASSLSTGATETQYFGPGTRLLVL.

V usage is TRBV19 and J usage is TRBJ2-3; the D is unclear. CDR3 length: 12 residues. Germline-derived CDR1 and CDR2 are LNHDA and SQIVND (reference sequence). The V and J ends lost 6 bases and 4 bases respectively, with 8 bases between them. The CDR3 DNA follows: TGTGCCAGTAGCGGTCAGGCAGATACGCAGTATTTT. Its translation: CASSGQADTQYF.

V and J are TRBV5-6 and TRBJ2-7; tentative D call: TRBD1 (6 bases). Trimming removed 0 bases at V and 3 bases at J, with 10 bases between. The germline V gene encodes CDR1 SGHDT and CDR2 YYEEEE. The length of the CDR3 is 14 residues. CDR3 residues: CASSLGTESYEQYF. DNA for the CDR3: TGTGCCAGCAGCTTGGGGACAGAGAGCTACGAGCAGTACTTC.

The chain uses TRBV28 and TRBJ2-2; TRBD2 is a possible D gene (6 bases). The CDR3 extends over 13 amino acids. Trimming removed 6 bases at V and 6 bases at J, with 11 bases between. CDR1 MDHEN and CDR2 SYDVKM come from the germline V gene. In DNA, the CDR3 is TGTGCCAGCAGCACGACTAGACCCGGGGAGCTGTTTTTT. Its protein product is CASSTTRPGELFF.

V usage is TRBV11-1 and J usage is TRBJ2-5; no reliable D call. CDR1 is SGHAT, CDR2 FQDESV, per germline (reference sequence). The germline V and J ends were trimmed by 1 base and 5 bases, with 17 bases remaining between them. This CDR3 contains 16 residues. CDR3 sequence: CASSLDYPITGETQYF. CDR3 nucleotide sequence: TGTGCCAGCAGCTTAGATTACCCTATTACCGGGGAGACCCAGTACTTC.

The V gene is TRBV7-9, the J gene TRBJ1-1, with D perhaps matching TRBD1 (6 bases). The CDR3 runs 13 residues. V gave up 1 base and J gave up 3 bases, with 6 bases separating them. The germline CDR1 and CDR2 sequences are SEHNR and FQNEAQ (reference sequence). In nucleotides, the CDR3 is TGTGCCAGCAGCTTAGGGGGGCACACTGAAGCTTTCTTT. Translation: CASSLGGHTEAFF.

The gene calls are TRBV6-5 and TRBJ2-1, with 8 positions matching TRBD1. With 2 bases clipped from V and 7 bases from J, the junction kept 4 bases outside the gene matches. The CDR3 covers 14 residues. CDR1 is MNHEY, CDR2 SVGAGI, per germline. The CDR3 nucleotides read TGTGCCAGCAGTTACCGGGACAGGAGGAATGAGCAGTTCTTC. This sequence encodes CASSYRDRRNEQFF.